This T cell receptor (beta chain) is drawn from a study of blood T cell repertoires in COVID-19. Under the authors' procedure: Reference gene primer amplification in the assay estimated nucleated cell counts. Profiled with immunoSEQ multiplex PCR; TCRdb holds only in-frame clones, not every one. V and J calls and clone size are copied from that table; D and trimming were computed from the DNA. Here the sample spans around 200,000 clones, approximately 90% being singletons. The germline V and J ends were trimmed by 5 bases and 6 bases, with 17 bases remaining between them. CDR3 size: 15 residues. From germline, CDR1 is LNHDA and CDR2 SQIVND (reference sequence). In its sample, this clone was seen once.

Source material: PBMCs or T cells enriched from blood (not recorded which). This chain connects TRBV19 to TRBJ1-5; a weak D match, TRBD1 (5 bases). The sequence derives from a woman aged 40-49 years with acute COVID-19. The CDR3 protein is CASSPDAGGVQPQHF. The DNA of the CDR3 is TGTGCCAGTAGTCCGGACGCTGGAGGGGTTCAGCCCCAGCATTTT.